Below, 9 T cell receptor beta chains from the same sample are listed, as sequenced in a study of T-cell memory formation after mild COVID-19. TCRdb ran MiXCR on the 5' RACE reads and lists one entry per CDR3 protein. The repertoire consists of 220,000 or so distinct CDR3 sequences, with over 7.5% occurring once and the leading ten covering around 3.3%. The sample consisted of PBMCs or a T cell subset sorted from them (not recorded which). These receptors were collected from a man younger than 35 who had mild COVID-19 (a few samples of this study predate the infection). Cell type and time point are not known.

V is TRBV20-1 and J is TRBJ2-4; TRBD2 matches at 8 bases. The ends lost 6 bases at V and 8 bases at J; junction bases unmatched: 12. Germline CDR1 is DFQATT and CDR2 is SNEGSKA (reference sequence). The CDR3 consists of 14 residues. The CDR3 protein is CSAGERGRGDIQYF. In DNA, the CDR3 is TGCAGTGCAGGGGAGCGGGGGCGGGGGGACATTCAGTACTTC.

This clonotype was observed at least ten times. CDR3 in DNA: TGCGCCAGCAGCTTGTACGGGACTAGCAATGAGCAGTTCTTC. Amino acid sequence: CASSLYGTSNEQFF. V gene TRBV5-1 combines with J gene TRBJ2-1, with TRBD2 identical over 8 bases. Germline lookup yields CDR1 SGHRS and CDR2 YFSETQ. This CDR3 has 14 amino acids. The V gene end was trimmed by 1 base and the J gene end by 6 bases; junction bases not matched to a gene: 3.

There are a few counts of this clonotype. V gene TRBV7-9 combines with J gene TRBJ2-5; 8 bases map to TRBD2. Germline lookup yields CDR1 SEHNR and CDR2 FQNEAQ (reference sequence). J lost 1 base, V lost 5 bases, and 6 bases had no gene match. CDR3 length equals 15 residues. The chain's CDR3 is CASSLNGGAQETQYF. CDR3 DNA sequence: TGTGCCAGCAGCCTGAACGGGGGGGCCCAAGAGACCCAGTACTTC.

This clonotype has a count of ten or more. CDR3 nucleotides: TGCAGTGCCGGACGGGGGACGAACGAGCAGTACGTC. Protein: CSAGRGTNEQYV. The chain combines TRBV20-1 with TRBJ2-7; maybe TRBD2 (6 bases). The CDR3 length is 12 residues. V lost 6 bases to trimming and J lost 5 bases, with 14 bases between them. Germline V lookup: CDR1 DFQATT, CDR2 SNEGSKA (reference sequence).

V and J are TRBV6-5 and TRBJ1-6; D remains ambiguous. There are 15 residues in the CDR3. V dropped 2 bases and J dropped 7 bases, with 12 bases sitting between them. CDR1 is MNHEY, CDR2 SVGAGI, per germline. The CDR3 region is CASSYGPEENSPLHF. The CDR3 nucleotides are TGTGCCAGCAGTTACGGACCAGAAGAGAATTCACCCCTCCACTTT.

The chain carries TRBV28 and TRBJ2-7; 9 bases are a match to TRBD1. This CDR3 has 15 residues. Trimming took 4 bases from V and 4 from J; bases not matched to a gene: 8. Germline V lookup: CDR1 MDHEN, CDR2 SYDVKM. The CDR3 loop is CASSSTGTGNYEQYV. The CDR3 bases are TGTGCCAGCAGTTCGACCGGGACAGGGAATTACGAGCAGTACGTC.

This clonotype was recorded a few times. The chain uses TRBV12-3 or TRBV12-4 and TRBJ1-1, with D hard to call. The CDR3 is 14 amino acids. V was cut by 3 bases and J by 0 bases, with 8 bases left in between. This CDR3 is CASSLSSLNTEAFF. The DNA for the CDR3 is TGTGCCAGCAGTTTGAGTTCCCTGAACACTGAAGCTTTCTTT.

Only a few counts were recorded for this clonotype. J is TRBJ2-3 and V is TRBV5-6; 8 nucleotides line up with TRBD1. CDR3 length: 15 residues. Germline CDR1 and CDR2: SGHDT and YYEEEE. The V gene end was trimmed by 0 bases and the J gene end by 6 bases; junction bases not matched to a gene: 6. This chain's CDR3 is CASSLDPRGLDTQYF. For the CDR3, the DNA is TGTGCCAGCAGCTTGGATCCCAGGGGGCTTGATACGCAGTATTTT.

The chain employs TRBV7-2 and TRBJ2-3; the D gene is possibly TRBD1 (6 bases). The CDR3 is made up of 14 amino acids. Trimming removed 3 bases at V and 4 bases at J, with 11 bases between. Germline CDR1 and CDR2: SGHTA and FQGNSA. This CDR3 is CASSFGGGADTQYF. The CDR3 nucleotides are TGTGCCAGCAGCTTTGGTGGGGGCGCAGATACGCAGTATTTT.